This T cell receptor beta chain was captured by sequencing in a study of cytomegalovirus exposure and HLA in healthy donors. Study-wide context: Early released data comprised 80 million or so unique TCRs from HLA-typed donors. General study points: Analyses of presence/absence relied on an assumption of roughly uniform sequencing depth across donors. In an earlier analysis, most TCR beta V segments were productive about 90% or about 30% of the time. It was in a later analysis that TCR association rates were seen to vary by HLA locus, highest for DRB1 and lowest for HLA-C.

Unmatched junction bases numbered 6, after V lost 6 bases and J lost 4 bases. Germline V gene data show CDR1 as MNHNY and CDR2 as SVGAGI (reference sequence). CDR3 size: 15 residues. Primers: 60 Vbeta forward and 13 Jbeta reverse. Here immunoSEQ multiplex PCR was the method, and the copy in TCRdb shows in-frame clones only, minus some. The sample consists of fewer than 250,000 clones, about four fifths of them appearing once. Turning to this clone: Antigen: not known.

This TCR derives from a man aged 40-55 years in good health and CMV-seropositive. Sequencing was performed on PBMCs. This chain links TRBV6-6 with TRBJ2-3; 11 nucleotides agree with TRBD2. This chain's CDR3 is CASSPGLADADTQYF. The CDR3 bases are TGTGCCAGCAGCCCGGGACTAGCGGACGCAGATACGCAGTATTTT.